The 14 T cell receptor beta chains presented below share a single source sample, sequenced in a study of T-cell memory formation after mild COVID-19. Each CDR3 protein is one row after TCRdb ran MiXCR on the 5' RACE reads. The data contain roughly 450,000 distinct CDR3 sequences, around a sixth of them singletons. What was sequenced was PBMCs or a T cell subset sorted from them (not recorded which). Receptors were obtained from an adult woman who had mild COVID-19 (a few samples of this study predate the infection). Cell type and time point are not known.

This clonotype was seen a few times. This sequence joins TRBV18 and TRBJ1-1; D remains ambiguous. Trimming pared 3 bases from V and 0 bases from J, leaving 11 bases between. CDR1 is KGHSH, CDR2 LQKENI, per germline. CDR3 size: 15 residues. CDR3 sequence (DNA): TGTGCCAGCTCACCTGATGGAAGCGTGAACACTGAAGCTTTCTTT. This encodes CASSPDGSVNTEAFF.

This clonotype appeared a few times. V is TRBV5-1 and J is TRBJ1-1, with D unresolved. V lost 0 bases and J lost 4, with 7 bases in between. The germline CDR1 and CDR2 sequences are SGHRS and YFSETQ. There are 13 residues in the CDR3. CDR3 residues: CASSLEVSTEAFF. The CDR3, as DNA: TGCGCCAGCAGCTTGGAGGTATCCACTGAAGCTTTCTTT.

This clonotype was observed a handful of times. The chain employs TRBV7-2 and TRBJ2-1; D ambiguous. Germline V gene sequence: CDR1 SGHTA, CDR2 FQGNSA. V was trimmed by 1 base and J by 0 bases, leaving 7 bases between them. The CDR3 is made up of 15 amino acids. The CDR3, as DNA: TGTGCCAGCAGCTTAGGGGTTCTCTCCTACAATGAGCAGTTCTTC. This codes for CASSLGVLSYNEQFF.

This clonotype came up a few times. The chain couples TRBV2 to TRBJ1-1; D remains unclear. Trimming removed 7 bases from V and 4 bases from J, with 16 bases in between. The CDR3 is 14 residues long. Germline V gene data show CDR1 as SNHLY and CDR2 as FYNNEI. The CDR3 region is CASNRPTEGTEAFF. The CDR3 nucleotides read TGTGCCAGCAACAGACCAACGGAGGGCACTGAAGCTTTCTTT.

The CDR3 coding sequence is TGTGCCAGCCGATATAGTTCTAATTCACCCCTCCACTTT. Its protein is CASRYSSNSPLHF. The chain joins TRBV3-1 to TRBJ1-6; D uncertain. The CDR3 consists of 13 residues. Trimming removed 8 bases from V and 6 bases from J, with 11 bases in between. Germline lookup yields CDR1 LGHDT and CDR2 YNNKEL (reference sequence).

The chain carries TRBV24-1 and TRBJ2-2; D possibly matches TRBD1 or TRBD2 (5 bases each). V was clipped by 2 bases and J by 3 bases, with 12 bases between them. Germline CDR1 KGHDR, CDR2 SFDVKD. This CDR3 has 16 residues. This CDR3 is CATSDYRGRDTGELFF. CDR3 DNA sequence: TGTGCCACCAGTGATTATAGGGGACGCGACACCGGGGAGCTGTTTTTT.

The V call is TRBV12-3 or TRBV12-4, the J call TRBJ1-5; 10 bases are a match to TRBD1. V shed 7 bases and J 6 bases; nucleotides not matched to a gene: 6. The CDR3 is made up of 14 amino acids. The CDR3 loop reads CASTPGQGVQPQHF. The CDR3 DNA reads TGTGCCAGCACCCCCGGACAGGGGGTTCAGCCCCAGCATTTT.

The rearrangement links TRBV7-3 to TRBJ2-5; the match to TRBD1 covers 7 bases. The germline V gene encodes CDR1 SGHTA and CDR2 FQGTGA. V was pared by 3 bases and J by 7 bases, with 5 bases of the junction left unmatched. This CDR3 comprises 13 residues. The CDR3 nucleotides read TGTGCCAGCAGCTTCGGACAGGCTGGGACCCAGTACTTC. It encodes CASSFGQAGTQYF. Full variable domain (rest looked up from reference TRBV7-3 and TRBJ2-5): GAGVSQTPSNKVTEKGKYVELRCDPISGHTALYWYRQSLGQGPEFLIYFQGTGAADDSGLPNDRFFAVRPEGSVSTLKIQRTERGDSAVYLCASSFGQAGTQYFGPGTRLLVL.

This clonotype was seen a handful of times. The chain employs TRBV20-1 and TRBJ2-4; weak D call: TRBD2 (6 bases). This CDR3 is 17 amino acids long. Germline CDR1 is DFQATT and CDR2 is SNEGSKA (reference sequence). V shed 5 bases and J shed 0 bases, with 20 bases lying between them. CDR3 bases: TGCAGTGCTCCCCGGGGGAGCTCAACCGTAGCCAAAAACATTCAGTACTTC. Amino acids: CSAPRGSSTVAKNIQYF.

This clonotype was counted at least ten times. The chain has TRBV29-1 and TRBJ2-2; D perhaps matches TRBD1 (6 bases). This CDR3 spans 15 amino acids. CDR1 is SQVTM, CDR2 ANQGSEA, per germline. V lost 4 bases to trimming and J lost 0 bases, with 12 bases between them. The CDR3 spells CSVVSDSTNTGELFF. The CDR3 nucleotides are TGCAGCGTTGTTTCGGACAGCACGAACACCGGGGAGCTGTTTTTT.

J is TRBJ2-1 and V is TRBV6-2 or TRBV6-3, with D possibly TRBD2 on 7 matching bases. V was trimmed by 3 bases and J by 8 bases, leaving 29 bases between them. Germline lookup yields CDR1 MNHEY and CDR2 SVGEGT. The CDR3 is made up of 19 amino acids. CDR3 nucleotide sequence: TGTGCCAGCAGTTATACATCCCGACGGGCGGGGGCCCCTGTGGATGAGCAGTTCTTC. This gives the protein CASSYTSRRAGAPVDEQFF.

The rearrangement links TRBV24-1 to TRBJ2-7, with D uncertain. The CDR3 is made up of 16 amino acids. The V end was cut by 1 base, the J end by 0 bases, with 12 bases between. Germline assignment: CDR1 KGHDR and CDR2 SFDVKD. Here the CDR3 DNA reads TGTGCCACCAGTGATTTTGTCCGGACCGGCTCCTACGAGCAGTACTTC. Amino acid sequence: CATSDFVRTGSYEQYF.

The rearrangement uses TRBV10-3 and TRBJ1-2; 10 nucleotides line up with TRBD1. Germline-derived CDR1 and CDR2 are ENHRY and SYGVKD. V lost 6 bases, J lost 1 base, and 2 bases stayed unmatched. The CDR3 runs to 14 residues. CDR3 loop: CAIRGTGDNYGYTF. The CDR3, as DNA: TGTGCCATCAGGGGGACAGGGGATAACTATGGCTACACCTTC.

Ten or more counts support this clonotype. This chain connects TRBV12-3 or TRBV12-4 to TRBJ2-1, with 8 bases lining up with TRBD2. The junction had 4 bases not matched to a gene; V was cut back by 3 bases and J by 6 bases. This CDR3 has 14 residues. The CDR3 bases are TGTGCCAGCAGTTTGCCGGGGGGGCTCAATGAGCAGTTCTTC. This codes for CASSLPGGLNEQFF.